Listed below are T cell receptor beta chains from one sample, sequenced in a study of T cell repertoires in cytomegalovirus infection. TCRdb ran MiXCR on the reads and lists one entry per CDR3 protein. The sample lists about 140,000 distinct CDR3 sequences; about 6% were seen once. Sequenced sample: PBMCs. The receptors shown here come from a human donor in good health (CMV status not recorded). Some clones in this sample may be carry-over from other donors' samples. The CDR3 runs from the conserved cysteine through the conserved F or W. Clone size is not always given. Where it is, it says once, few, many or a class for expanded clones.

TRBJ2-1	many	TRBV7-9	CASSLGGGAYNEQFF
TRBJ1-2	many	TRBV5-6	CASRLDRGPYYGYTF
TRBJ1-4	.	TRBV11-2	CASSHHRGPRVLFF
TRBJ2-7	.	TRBV7-4	CASSYRVGEQYF
TRBJ1-3	many	TRBV7-3	CASSSLDREDGNTIYF
TRBJ2-2	many	TRBV7-2	CASSLAGGFNTGELFF
TRBJ2-5	.	TRBV20-1	CSASQPSGGQETQYF
TRBJ1-6	few	TRBV20-1	CSAILTGGMDSPLHF
TRBJ2-2	many	TRBV7-8	CASSLAMWGQVDTGELFF
TRBJ2-2	.	TRBV7-3	CASSDRTSGLGGELFF
TRBJ2-7	many	TRBV7-3	CASSFDSNSYEQYF